The 8 T cell receptor beta chains presented below share a single source sample, sequenced in a study of cytomegalovirus exposure and HLA in healthy donors. PCR was performed using 60 Vbeta and 13 Jbeta primers. Clones were read by immunoSEQ multiplex PCR, and TCRdb kept only the in-frame ones, dropping some. This sample carries 100,000 to 150,000 clones, more than 65% of them seen once, and the ten largest clones take 13%. The sequenced sample consisted of PBMCs. Receptor source: a woman aged 60-75 years in good health and CMV-seropositive.

This sequence joins TRBV30 and TRBJ2-4; 8 bases match TRBD1. Trimming took 1 base from V and 9 from J; bases not matched to a gene: 5. This CDR3 is 13 amino acids long. The germline V gene has CDR1 GTSNPN and CDR2 SVGIG (reference sequence). The CDR3 region has the DNA TGTGCCTGGAGTGAGACAGGGGCGACCATTCAGTACTTC. Translation gives CAWSETGATIQYF.

The J gene is TRBJ1-2, the V gene TRBV25-1, with 8 bases that match TRBD1. CDR3 size: 17 residues. CDR1 is MGHDK and CDR2 is SYGVNS in the germline V gene. V dropped 1 base and J dropped 7; count of bases not matched to a gene: 14. The CDR3 loop is CASSESAGGVGSSGYTF. The CDR3, as DNA: TGTGCCAGCAGTGAATCGGCAGGGGGCGTTGGTTCTAGTGGCTACACCTTC.

The rearrangement joins TRBV29-1 to TRBJ1-2; TRBD1 agrees at 10 bases. The CDR3 has 16 residues. J lost 3 bases, V lost 3 bases, and 10 bases had no gene match. Germline V gene sequence: CDR1 SQVTM, CDR2 ANQGSEA. The chain's CDR3 is CSVDRGTGDADYGYTF. In DNA, the CDR3 is TGCAGCGTTGATAGAGGGACAGGGGATGCGGACTATGGCTACACCTTC.

V and J are TRBV5-1 and TRBJ1-4; 8 nucleotides match TRBD1. Trimming cost V 3 bases and J 7 bases; bases outside gene matches: 2. Germline V gene data show CDR1 as SGHRS and CDR2 as YFSETQ. The CDR3 has 13 residues. CDR3 protein: CASSSGGSEKLFF. The CDR3 DNA sequence: TGCGCCAGCAGCTCAGGGGGCTCTGAAAAACTGTTTTTT.

The chain recombines TRBV7-2 with TRBJ2-7; D is perhaps TRBD1 (7 bases). The germline V and J ends were trimmed by 1 base and 6 bases, with 16 bases remaining between them. The CDR3 is made up of 15 amino acids. The germline V gene encodes CDR1 SGHTA and CDR2 FQGNSA. As DNA, the CDR3 is TGTGCCAGCAGCTTAGTGGAGGGGGCGAGGGGCGAGCAGTACTTC. This sequence encodes CASSLVEGARGEQYF.

The rearrangement joins TRBV9 to TRBJ2-3; TRBD2 aligns across 11 bases. CDR3 length: 14 amino acids. The V and J ends lost 3 bases and 4 bases, in that order; junction bases with no gene match: 1. CDR1 and CDR2 from the germline V gene are SGDLS and YYNGEE. CDR3 DNA sequence: TGTGCCAGCAGCGGACTAGCGGGACCAGATACGCAGTATTTT. Translating it yields CASSGLAGPDTQYF.

The chain uses TRBV11-2 and TRBJ2-1; 7 bases align to TRBD2. The CDR3 is 15 residues long. The germline V gene has CDR1 SGHAT and CDR2 FQNNGV. V shed 1 base, J shed 9 bases, and the junction held 9 bases outside the gene matches. The CDR3 is CASSLVGGLVVEQFF. For the CDR3, the DNA is TGTGCCAGCAGCTTAGTGGGTGGACTAGTGGTTGAGCAGTTCTTC.

This chain links TRBV7-6 with TRBJ2-7; perhaps TRBD1 as D (6 bases). The length of the CDR3 is 15 residues. Germline V gives CDR1 SGHVS, CDR2 FNYEAQ. V lost 1 base and J lost 2, with 12 bases in between. This CDR3 is CASSLGTRGPYEQYF. CDR3 DNA sequence: TGTGCCAGCAGCTTAGGGACCAGGGGACCCTACGAGCAGTACTTC.